This T cell receptor beta chain was profiled in a study of technical replicates of blood from a few donors. This CDR3 spans 13 amino acids. Germline CDR1 LGHNA, CDR2 YSLEER. Trimming took 6 bases from V and 4 from J; bases not matched to a gene: 4. Assay used: immunoSEQ multiplex PCR; TCRdb lists only in-frame clones, some missing. The sample contains tens of thousands of clones, over 85% of which appear only once. The sequencing sample was made of T cells isolated from PBMCs. The chain employs TRBV4-3 and TRBJ1-1; 8 nucleotides agree with TRBD1. This clonotype was obtained from a human donor in good health. CDR3 nucleotide sequence: TGCGCCAGCAGGAGGACAGGGCGCACTGAAGCTTTCTTT. Amino acids: CASRRTGRTEAFF.